This section outlines one T cell receptor beta chain sequence together with its context. Which antigen it targets is not known. Qualities for individual bases were not recorded, and no much larger clone is one base off. The library came from the immunoSEQ multiplex PCR assay. As for how the authors treated the data: To diagnose cytomegalovirus status from the catalog of TCR beta chain sequences, a statistical classification framework was built. TCRdb retrieved this table from immuneACCESS and kept in-frame rearrangements only. Not all clones are present; in checked studies, unresolved V genes account for under half, and no reason is known for the remainder. D and trimming were read from the DNA, whereas the V and J calls and clone size are those reported in that table. This sample has around 190,000 clones in its table, and 86% of those were observed once. Roughly 1.5% of the sample comes from the top ten.

The donors were included in the validation cohort of 130 or so subjects, a group kept apart from the roughly 680-subject first cohort. These data come from a study of cytomegalovirus exposure and HLA in healthy donors (TCRdb year 2017). In terms of the full investigation: According to a later analysis, one platform produced both the roughly 130 validation repertoires and the approximately 660 repertoires of the first cohort. The study aimed to test whether signatures of past pathogen exposure could be identified by cataloging public T cell receptors. Besides the first cohort of some 670 subjects, a separate validation cohort made up of over 100 different subjects was used. To predict cytomegalovirus infection status, the study combined high-throughput TCR immunosequencing, statistical association of individual TCRs with disease status, and machine learning.

Study-wide conclusions, independent of this receptor: It was suggested by the authors that the approach could potentially be generalized to other disease states and immunological phenotypes. A later analysis lacked HLA typing for the validation cohort, so it scored co-occurrence in that cohort across all 120 or so repertoires. The study listed 150 to 200 TCR beta chains as associated with cytomegalovirus. In vitro tests confirmed that a few of the cytomegalovirus-associated TCR beta chains recognize cytomegalovirus antigens. A later analysis found that TCRs clustered in the first cohort also tended to co-occur in the 120 validation repertoires, with 90% to 95% of cluster scores above 0. In both the original and validation cohorts, the classifier was reported to diagnose cytomegalovirus status with high specificity and sensitivity. While some public TCRs were present in many individuals, most TCR sequences turned up only very rarely across donors.

Sample: PBMCs. This receptor was taken from a woman younger than 30 in good health and CMV-seronegative.

The CDR3 region reads CATSGGQDYGYTF. The DNA sequence is as follows: TGTGCCACCAGCGGCGGACAGGACTATGGCTACACCTTC. Recombination connected TRBV15 to TRBJ1-2; 7 junctional bases match TRBD1. The CDR3 starts with the cysteine, ends with the phenylalanine, and has 13 residues. This entry keeps only the CDR3 DNA: 39 bases, framed from base 1. Trimming accounts for 5 bases at V and 3 bases at J, while the number of junction bases matched to no gene is 3. CDR1 and CDR2 were assigned from the germline V gene (reference sequence) as LNHNV and YYDKDF. This CDR3, with the reference TRBV15 and TRBJ1-2 proteins standing in past its ends, gives the full variable domain DAMVIQNPRYQVTQFGKPVTLSCSQTLNHNVMYWYQQKSSQAPKLLFHYYDKDFNNEADTPDNFQSRRPNTSFCFLDIRSPGLGDTAMYLCATSGGQDYGYTFGSGTRLTVV.